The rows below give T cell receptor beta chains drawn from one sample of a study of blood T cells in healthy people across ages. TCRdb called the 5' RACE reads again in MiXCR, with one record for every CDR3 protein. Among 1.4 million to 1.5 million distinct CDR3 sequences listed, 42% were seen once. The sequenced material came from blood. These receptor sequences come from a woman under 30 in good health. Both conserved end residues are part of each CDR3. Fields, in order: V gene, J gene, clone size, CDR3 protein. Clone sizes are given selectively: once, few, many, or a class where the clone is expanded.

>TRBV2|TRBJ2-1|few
CASTTGGVYNEQFF
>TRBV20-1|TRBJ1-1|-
CSAREGAEAFF
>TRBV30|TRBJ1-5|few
CAWSAGGSQPQHF
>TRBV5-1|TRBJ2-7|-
CASSLVSAGSYEQYF
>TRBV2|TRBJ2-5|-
CTSSELAGGGETQYF
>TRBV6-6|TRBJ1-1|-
CASSSITLTRTEAFF
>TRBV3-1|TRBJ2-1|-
CASSQDVGGRVYYYNEQFF
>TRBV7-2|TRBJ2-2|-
CASSLRWGQGSELFF
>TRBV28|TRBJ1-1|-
CASSLPRAQAREAFF
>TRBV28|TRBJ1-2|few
CAISGVYGYTF
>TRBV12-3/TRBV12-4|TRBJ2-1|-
CASSHGQGWQFF
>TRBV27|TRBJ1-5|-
CASSLSDGNQPQHF
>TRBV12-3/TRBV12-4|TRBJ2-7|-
CASSLGPSVRNEQYF
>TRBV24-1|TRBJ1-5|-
CATSDSGGGSNQPQHF
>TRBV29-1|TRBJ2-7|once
CSVLTDRTYEQYF
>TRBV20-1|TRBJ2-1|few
CSAALFTGTYNEQFF
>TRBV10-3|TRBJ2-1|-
CAISGTPGQGIDFSYEQFF
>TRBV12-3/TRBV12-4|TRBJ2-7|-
CASSLLGTGVSYEQYF
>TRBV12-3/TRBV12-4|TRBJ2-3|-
CASSLWGASGIRDTQYF
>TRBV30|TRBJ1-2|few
CAWTARTEGYTF
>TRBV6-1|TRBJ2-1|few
CASTGNSFYNEQFF
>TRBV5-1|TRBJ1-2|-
CASSGDTHQTNYGYTF
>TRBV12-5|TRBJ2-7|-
CASGSGTSGGPSSYEQYF
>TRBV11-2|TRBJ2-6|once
CASSLGQSSGANVLTF
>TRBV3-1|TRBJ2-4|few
CASSPENRGSIQYF